The source of this TCR beta chain is a study of blood T cell repertoires in COVID-19 (dated by TCRdb to between 2020 and 2021). Turning to the overall study: Samples covering the acute and convalescent phases of COVID-19 were provided by collaborators in the United States, Italy and Spain. The material from the prospective study consisted of cDNA or gDNA derived from T cells, B-cell-depleted T cells, or PBMCs. Where available, HLA class I and class II types were obtained from metadata supplied by the sample provider rather than from assay-based typing. A freely available public database, intended as a resource for researchers studying the immune response to SARS-CoV-2, is where the repertoires were released. Subjects who had been exposed to COVID-19, were actively infected with it, or had recovered from it provided the deeply sampled blood TCRbeta repertoires that made up the dataset. The samples were drawn from two sources: the first 160 participants of the ongoing ImmuneRACE study, and 1,200 or so subjects contributed by 6 global collaborators. Sample metadata almost always included a de-identified subject ID, COVID-19 status, age in years and sex. What the authors observed across the whole study: The amount of clinical and demographic metadata varied by source and participant and was provided uncurated.

TCRbeta CDR3 regions were amplified from genomic DNA by means of the immunoSEQ Assay, a bias-controlled multiplex PCR. Per the original workflow: Within the assay, amplification of reference gene primers was used to estimate how many nucleated cells each sample contained. To quantify the absolute abundance of each unique TCRbeta CDR3 rearrangement, sequence reads were collapsed and filtered. For each sample, productive Simpson clonality was calculated as the square root of Simpson's diversity index over productive rearrangements. Not all clones reach the TCRdb copy of this immuneACCESS table, which keeps in-frame sequences only. Checked studies attribute under half of the gap to unresolved V genes and leave the rest unexplained. V and J calls and clone size are given by that table; D and trimming were obtained from the DNA. The sample profile shows under 200,000 clones; more than 75% of them were found once. Together, the top ten hold roughly 2.1% of the sample.

Collaborating institutions collected whole blood in K2EDTA tubes following their own protocols. For TCRbeta analysis, collaborator samples were shipped as frozen whole blood, as isolated PBMCs, or as DNA extracted from either sample type. Regarding this clone: This receptor's antigen is unknown. Base qualities are not recorded, but no much larger clone differs from it by a single base.

The receptor's source is a man aged 18 to 30 with acute or convalescent COVID-19. The sample comprised peripheral blood.

The CDR3 loop reads CASSDYTSGRGEQFF. The DNA sequence follows: TGTGCCAGCAGTGACTATACTAGCGGGAGAGGTGAGCAGTTCTTC. The rearranged segments are TRBV6-4 and TRBJ2-1; 11 of the junction bases match TRBD2. Germline trimming amounts to 1 base on V and 9 bases on J, with 5 as the count of junction bases outside the gene matches. The germline V gene gives CDR1 as MRHNA and CDR2 as SNTAGT. The CDR3, cysteine through phenylalanine, is 15 amino acids long. Just CDR3 DNA is preserved here, 45 bases in frame from base 1.